Given below is one T cell receptor beta chain in context. These data come from a study of blood T cell repertoires in COVID-19. Study details: COVID-19 samples, acute and convalescent, were from the United States, Italy and Spain. PBMCs, B-cell-depleted T cells, or T cells were the source of the cDNA or gDNA that made up the material.

Profiled with immunoSEQ multiplex PCR; TCRdb holds only in-frame clones, not every one. The table has approximately 25,000 clones, around 90% seen once; the top ten hold over 30%. Specimen: peripheral blood. This receptor was identified in a man between 65 and 85 years old with active COVID-19.

CDR3 bases: TGTGCCAGCAGTGAATATTCCGTCAGGAATCAGCCCCAGCATTTT. It is translated as CASSEYSVRNQPQHF. The chain combines TRBV2 with TRBJ1-5; D is unresolved. From germline, CDR1 is SNHLY and CDR2 FYNNEI. The CDR3 extends over 15 amino acids. Trimming took 2 bases from V and 4 from J, leaving 12 bases between them.